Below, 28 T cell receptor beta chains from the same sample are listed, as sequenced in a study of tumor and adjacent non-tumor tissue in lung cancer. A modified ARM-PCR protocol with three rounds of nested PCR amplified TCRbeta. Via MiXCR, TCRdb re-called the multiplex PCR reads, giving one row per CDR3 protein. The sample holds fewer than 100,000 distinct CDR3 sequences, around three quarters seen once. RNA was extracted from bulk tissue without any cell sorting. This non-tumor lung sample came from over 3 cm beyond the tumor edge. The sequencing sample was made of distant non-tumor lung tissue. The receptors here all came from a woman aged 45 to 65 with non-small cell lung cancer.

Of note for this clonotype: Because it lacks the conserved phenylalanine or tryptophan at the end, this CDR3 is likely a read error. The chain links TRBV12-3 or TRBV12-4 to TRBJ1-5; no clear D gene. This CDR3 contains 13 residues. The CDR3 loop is CVNSQNSNKPQHL. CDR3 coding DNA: TGTGTCAACAGTCAGAATAGCAATAAGCCCCAGCATCTT.

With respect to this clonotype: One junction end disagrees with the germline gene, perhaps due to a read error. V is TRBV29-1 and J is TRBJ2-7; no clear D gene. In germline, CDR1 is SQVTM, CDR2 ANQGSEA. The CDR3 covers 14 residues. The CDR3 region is CSVLSAISTYEQNF. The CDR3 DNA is TGCAGCGTTCTCTCAGCGATCAGCACCTACGAGCAGAACTTC.

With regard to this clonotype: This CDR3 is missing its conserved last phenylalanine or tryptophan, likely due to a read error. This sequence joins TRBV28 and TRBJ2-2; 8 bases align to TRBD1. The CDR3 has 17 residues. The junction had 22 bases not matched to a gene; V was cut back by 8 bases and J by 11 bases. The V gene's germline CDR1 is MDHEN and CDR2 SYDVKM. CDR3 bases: TGTGCCAGCGTGGGTGGACAGGGTGCTTCCTCCAGCAGTGAGCTGTTTTTA. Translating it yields CASVGGQGASSSSELFL.

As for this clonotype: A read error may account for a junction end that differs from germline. The CDR3 DNA is TGTGCCTGCAGCCAAGAGGGGGGGACATACCAAACCTACGAGCAGTACTTC. Its protein product is CACSQEGGTYQTYEQYF. This chain links TRBV4-2 with TRBJ2-7; possibly TRBD2 for D (7 bases). This CDR3 is 17 amino acids long. Germline CDR1 and CDR2: LGHNA and YNFKEQ.

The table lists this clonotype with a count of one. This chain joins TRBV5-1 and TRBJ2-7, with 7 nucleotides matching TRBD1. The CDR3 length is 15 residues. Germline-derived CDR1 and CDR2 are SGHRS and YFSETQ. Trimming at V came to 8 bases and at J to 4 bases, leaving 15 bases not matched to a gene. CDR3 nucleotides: TGCGCCAGGAGCGAATCAGGGGGATGGATATACGAGCAGTACTTC. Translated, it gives CARSESGGWIYEQYF.

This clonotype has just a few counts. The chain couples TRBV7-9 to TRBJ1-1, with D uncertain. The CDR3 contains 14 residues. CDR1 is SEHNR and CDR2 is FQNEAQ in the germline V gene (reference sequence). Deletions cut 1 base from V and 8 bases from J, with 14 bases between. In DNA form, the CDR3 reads TGTGCCAGCAGCTTAGTCGAGACCAGCGAGGAAGCTTTCTTT. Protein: CASSLVETSEEAFF.

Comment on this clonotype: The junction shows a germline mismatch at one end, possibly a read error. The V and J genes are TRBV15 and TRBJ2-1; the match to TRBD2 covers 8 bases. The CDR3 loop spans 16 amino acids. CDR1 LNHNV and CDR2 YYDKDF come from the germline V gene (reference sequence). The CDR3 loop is CATCRLRLATGNEQFF. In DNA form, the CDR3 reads TGTGCCACCTGCAGGTTAAGACTAGCGACAGGAAATGAGCAGTTCTTC.

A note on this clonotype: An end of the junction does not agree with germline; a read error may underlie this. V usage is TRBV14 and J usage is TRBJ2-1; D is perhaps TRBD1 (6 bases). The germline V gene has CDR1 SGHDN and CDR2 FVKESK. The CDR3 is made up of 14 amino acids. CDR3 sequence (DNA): TGTGTCAGCAGTCTTATGACAGGCCACAATGAGCAGTTTTTC. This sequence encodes CVSSLMTGHNEQFF.

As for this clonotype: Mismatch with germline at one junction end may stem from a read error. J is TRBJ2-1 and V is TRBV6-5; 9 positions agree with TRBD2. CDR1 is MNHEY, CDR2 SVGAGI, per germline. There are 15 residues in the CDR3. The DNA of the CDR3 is TGTACCAGCAGACCTAGCGGGGCCGCTTACAATAAGCAGTTCTTC. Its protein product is CTSRPSGAAYNKQFF.

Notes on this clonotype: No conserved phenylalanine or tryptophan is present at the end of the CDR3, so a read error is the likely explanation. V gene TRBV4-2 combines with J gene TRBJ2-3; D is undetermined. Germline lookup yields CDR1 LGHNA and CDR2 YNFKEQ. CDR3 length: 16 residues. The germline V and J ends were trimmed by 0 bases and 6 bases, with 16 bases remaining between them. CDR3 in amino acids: CASSQDMAITKDTQYL. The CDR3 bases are TGTGCCAGCAGCCAAGATATGGCAATTACCAAGGATACGCAGTATCTT.

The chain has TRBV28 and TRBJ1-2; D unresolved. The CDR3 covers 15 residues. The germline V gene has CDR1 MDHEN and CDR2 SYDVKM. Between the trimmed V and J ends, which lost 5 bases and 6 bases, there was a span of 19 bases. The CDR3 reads CASSPPALVTHGYTF. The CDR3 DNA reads TGTGCCAGCAGTCCCCCGGCCCTGGTTACACATGGCTACACCTTC.

In DNA form, the CDR3 reads TGCAGCGCTGACGCCGACAGGGGCGATGAAGCTTTCTTT. Protein: CSADADRGDEAFF. The rearrangement joins TRBV29-1 to TRBJ1-1; TRBD1 agrees at 8 bases. V lost 7 bases to trimming and J lost 7 bases; unmatched junction nucleotides: 11. The CDR3 totals 13 residues. Germline CDR1 and CDR2: SQVTM and ANQGSEA.

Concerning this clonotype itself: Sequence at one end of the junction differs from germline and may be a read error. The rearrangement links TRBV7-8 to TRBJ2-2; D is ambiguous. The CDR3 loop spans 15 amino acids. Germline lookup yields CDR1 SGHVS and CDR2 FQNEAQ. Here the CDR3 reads CASILGGPLTGELFF. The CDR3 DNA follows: TGTGCCAGCATCTTAGGTGGACCGCTCACAGGGGAGCTGTTTTTT.

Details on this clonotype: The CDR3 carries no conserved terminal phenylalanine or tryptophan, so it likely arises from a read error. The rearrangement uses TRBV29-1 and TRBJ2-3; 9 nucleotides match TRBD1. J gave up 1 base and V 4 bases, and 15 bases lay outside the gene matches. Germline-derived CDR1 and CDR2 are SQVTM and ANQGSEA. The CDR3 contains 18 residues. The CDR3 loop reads CSVVGQGLPDFRTDTQYV. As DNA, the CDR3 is TGCAGCGTTGTTGGACAGGGGCTACCGGACTTTCGCACAGATACGCAGTATGTT.

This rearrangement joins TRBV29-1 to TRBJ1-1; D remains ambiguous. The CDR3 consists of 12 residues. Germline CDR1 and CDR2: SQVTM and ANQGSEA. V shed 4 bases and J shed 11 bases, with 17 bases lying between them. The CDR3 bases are TGCAGCGTTGTTCTGATGACTAAGGGCGCTTTCTTT. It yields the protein CSVVLMTKGAFF.

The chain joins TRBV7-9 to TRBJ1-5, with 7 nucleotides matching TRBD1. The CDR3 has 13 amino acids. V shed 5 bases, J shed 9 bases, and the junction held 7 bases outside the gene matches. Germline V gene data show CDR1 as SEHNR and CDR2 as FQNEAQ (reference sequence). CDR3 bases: TGTGCCAGCAGCCTCCAACAGGGGACGCCCCAGCATTTT. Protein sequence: CASSLQQGTPQHF.

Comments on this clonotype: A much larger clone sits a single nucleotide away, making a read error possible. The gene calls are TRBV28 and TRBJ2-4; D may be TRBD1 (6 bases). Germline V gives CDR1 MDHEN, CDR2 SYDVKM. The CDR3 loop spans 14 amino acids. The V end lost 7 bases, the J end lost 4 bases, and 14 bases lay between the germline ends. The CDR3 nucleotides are TGTGCCAGCAACTCCGGGACACCAAAAAACATTCAGTACTTC. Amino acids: CASNSGTPKNIQYF.

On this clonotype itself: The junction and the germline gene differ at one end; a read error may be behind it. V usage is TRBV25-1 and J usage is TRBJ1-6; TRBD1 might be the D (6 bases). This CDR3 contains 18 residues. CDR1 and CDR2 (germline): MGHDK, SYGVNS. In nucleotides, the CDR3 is TGTGCCAGCTGTGACCTCCGGGGGGGGCTAGGTGTTAATTCACCCCTCCACTTT. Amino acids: CASCDLRGGLGVNSPLHF.

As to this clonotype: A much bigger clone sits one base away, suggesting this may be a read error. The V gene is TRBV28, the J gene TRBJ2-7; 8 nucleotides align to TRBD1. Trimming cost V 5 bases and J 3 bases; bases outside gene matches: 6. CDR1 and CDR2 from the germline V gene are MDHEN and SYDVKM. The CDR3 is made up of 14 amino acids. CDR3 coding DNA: TGTGCCAGCAGTCCGGACAGGGAGTACTACGAGCAGTACTTC. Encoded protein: CASSPDREYYEQYF.

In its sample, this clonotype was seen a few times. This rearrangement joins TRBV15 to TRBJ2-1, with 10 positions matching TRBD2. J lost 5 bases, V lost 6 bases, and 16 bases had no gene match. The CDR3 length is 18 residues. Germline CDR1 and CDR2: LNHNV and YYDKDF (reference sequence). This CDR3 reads CATSLWGASGSSHNEQFF. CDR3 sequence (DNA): TGTGCCACCAGTCTCTGGGGGGCTAGCGGGAGTAGCCACAATGAGCAGTTCTTC. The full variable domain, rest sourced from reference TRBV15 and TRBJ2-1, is DAMVIQNPRYQVTQFGKPVTLSCSQTLNHNVMYWYQQKSSQAPKLLFHYYDKDFNNEADTPDNFQSRRPNTSFCFLDIRSPGLGDTAMYLCATSLWGASGSSHNEQFFGPGTRLTVL.

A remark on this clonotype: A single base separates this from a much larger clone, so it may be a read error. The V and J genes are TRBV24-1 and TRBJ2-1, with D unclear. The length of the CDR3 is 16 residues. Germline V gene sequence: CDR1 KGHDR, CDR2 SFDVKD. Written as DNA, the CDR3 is TGTGCCACCAGTGCGGAAGGGCGTACCTCCTACAATGATCAGTTCTTC. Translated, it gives CATSAEGRTSYNDQFF.

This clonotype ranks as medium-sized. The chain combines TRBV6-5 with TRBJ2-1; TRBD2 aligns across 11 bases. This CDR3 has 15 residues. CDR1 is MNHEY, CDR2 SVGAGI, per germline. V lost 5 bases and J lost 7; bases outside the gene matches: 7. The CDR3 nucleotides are TGTGCCAGCAGTCGCCTAGCGGGAGGATGGAATGAGCAGTTCTTC. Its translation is CASSRLAGGWNEQFF.

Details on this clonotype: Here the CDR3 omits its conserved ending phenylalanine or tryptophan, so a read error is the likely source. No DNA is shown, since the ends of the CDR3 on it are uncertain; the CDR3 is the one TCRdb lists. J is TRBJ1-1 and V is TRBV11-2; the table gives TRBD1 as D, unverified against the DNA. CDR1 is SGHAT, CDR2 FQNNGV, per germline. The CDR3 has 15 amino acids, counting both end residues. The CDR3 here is CASSLESGANTETFS.

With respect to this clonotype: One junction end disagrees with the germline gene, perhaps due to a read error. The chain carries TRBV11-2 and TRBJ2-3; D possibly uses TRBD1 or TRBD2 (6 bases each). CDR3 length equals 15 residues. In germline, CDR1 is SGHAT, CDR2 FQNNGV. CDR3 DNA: TGTGCCAGCGGCTTAGAGGGGGGAAGTCAAGATACGCAGTATTTT. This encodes CASGLEGGSQDTQYF.

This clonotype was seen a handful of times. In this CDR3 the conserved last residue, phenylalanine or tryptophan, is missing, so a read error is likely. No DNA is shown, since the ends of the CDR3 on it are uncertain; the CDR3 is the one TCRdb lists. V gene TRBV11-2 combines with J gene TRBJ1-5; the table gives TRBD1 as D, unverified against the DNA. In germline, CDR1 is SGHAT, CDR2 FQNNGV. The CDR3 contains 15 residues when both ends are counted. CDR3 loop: CASSLEDRGSQPQHL.

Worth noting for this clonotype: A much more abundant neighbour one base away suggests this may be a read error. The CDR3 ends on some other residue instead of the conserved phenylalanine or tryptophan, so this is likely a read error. DNA of the CDR3: TGTGCCAGCATGGCGGTCCTCTACGAGCAGTACCTC. Its protein product is CASMAVLYEQYL. The J gene is TRBJ2-7, the V gene TRBV6-5; D remains unclear. The CDR3 runs to 12 residues. Trimming pared 7 bases from V and 3 bases from J, leaving 10 bases between. The germline gives CDR1 MNHEY, CDR2 SVGAGI.

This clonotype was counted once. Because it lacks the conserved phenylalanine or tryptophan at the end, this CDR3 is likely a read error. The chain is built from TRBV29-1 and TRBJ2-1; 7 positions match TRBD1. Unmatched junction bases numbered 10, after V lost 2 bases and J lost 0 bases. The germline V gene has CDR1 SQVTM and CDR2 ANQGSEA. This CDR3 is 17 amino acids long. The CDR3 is CSVERGDRVVSYNEQFY. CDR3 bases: TGCAGCGTTGAAAGGGGAGACAGGGTGGTCTCCTACAATGAGCAGTTCTAC.

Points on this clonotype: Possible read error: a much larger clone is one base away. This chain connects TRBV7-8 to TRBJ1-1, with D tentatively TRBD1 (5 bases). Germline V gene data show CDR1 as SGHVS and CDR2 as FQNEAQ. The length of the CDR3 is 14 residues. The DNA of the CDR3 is TGTGCCAGCAGCCGCGGACACACGAACATTGAAGCTTTCTTT. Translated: CASSRGHTNIEAFF. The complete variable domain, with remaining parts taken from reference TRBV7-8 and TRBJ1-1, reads GAGVSQSPRYKVAKRGQDVALRCDPISGHVSLFWYQQALGQGPEFLTYFQNEAQLDKSGLPSDRFFAERPEGSVSTLKIQRTQQEDSAVYLCASSRGHTNIEAFFGQGTRLTVV.